The rows below give T cell receptor beta chains drawn from one sample of a study of T cell responses to AZD1222 COVID-19 vaccine. Produced via immunoSEQ multiplex PCR; TCRdb's table is partial and in-frame only. The sample includes roughly 95,000 clones, approximately 87% of them seen just once. The sequencing used peripheral blood, collected on day 0 of AZD1222 vaccination. The source of these receptors is an adult in good health. The CDR3 runs from the conserved cysteine through the conserved F or W. The D gene is left open where the match is weak. Clone size is given for some rows only: seen once, a few or many times, or a class if the clone is expanded.

d_call cdr3_length j_call clone_size v_call cdr3_nt cdr3_aa
NA 15 TRBJ2-1 NA TRBV3-1/TRBV3-2 TGTGCCAGCAGCCAAGAACCAGGGGCCTACAATGAGCAGTTCTTC CASSQEPGAYNEQFF
TRBD1 16 TRBJ2-5 NA TRBV28 TGTGCCAGCAGTAAACGGACAGGGAGCTTCCAAGAGACCCAGTACTTC CASSKRTGSFQETQYF
NA 13 TRBJ1-3 NA TRBV30 TGTGCCTGGGGTACGGGCTCTGGAAACACCATATATTTT CAWGTGSGNTIYF
TRBD1 17 TRBJ2-1 once TRBV28 TGTGCCAGCAGCCCGATTGACAGGGGAGTCAAGGACAATGAGCAGTTCTTC CASSPIDRGVKDNEQFF
NA 14 TRBJ2-2 NA TRBV6-6 TGTGCCAGCAGTTACGAACTAGCAGCCGGGGAGCTGTTTTTT CASSYELAAGELFF
TRBD1 20 TRBJ2-2 NA TRBV27 TGTGCCAGCAGTTTATTGGGACAGGGGGCGGCTAGCGGGAGCCCCGGGGAGCTGTTTTTT CASSLLGQGAASGSPGELFF
TRBD1 14 TRBJ2-7 NA TRBV5-6 TGTGCCAGCAGCGCATCCGGGACAGGGCTCAAGCAGTACTTC CASSASGTGLKQYF
NA 16 TRBJ2-3 NA TRBV6-4 TGTGCCAGCAGTGACTTGCCCGGGGTGGCTATGGATACGCAGTATTTT CASSDLPGVAMDTQYF
NA 12 TRBJ1-2 NA TRBV9 TGTGCCAGCAGCGTCGGGGGCTATGGCTACACCTTC CASSVGGYGYTF
NA 15 TRBJ1-3 NA TRBV7-2 TGTGCCAGCAGCTTACGGGGTTTGTCTGGAAACACCATATATTTT CASSLRGLSGNTIYF
NA 12 TRBJ2-2 NA TRBV27 TGTGCCAGCAGTTTTAACACCGGGGAGCTGTTTTTT CASSFNTGELFF
NA 16 TRBJ2-2 NA TRBV5-1 TGCGCCAGCAGCCCACTTCCGGGGGAGAACACCGGGGAGCTGTTTTTT CASSPLPGENTGELFF
NA 16 TRBJ2-5 NA TRBV7-7 TGTGCCAGCAGCTTGTCTGGGGTGGGTACACAAGAGACCCAGTACTTC CASSLSGVGTQETQYF
TRBD1 16 TRBJ1-3 NA TRBV5-4 TGTGCCAGCAGCTTGGGGGGGACAGGGACCGGAAACACCATATATTTT CASSLGGTGTGNTIYF
TRBD1 16 TRBJ1-2 NA TRBV5-1 TGCGCCAGCAGCTCAACAACGACAGGGCGCCCCTATGGCTACACCTTC CASSSTTTGRPYGYTF
NA 11 TRBJ2-7 NA TRBV30 TGTGCTTCAGAAATGTCCTACGAGCAGTACTTC CASEMSYEQYF
NA 14 TRBJ1-3 few TRBV7-2 TGTGCCAGCAGCCAACGGGGAGCTGGAAACACCATATATTTT CASSQRGAGNTIYF
NA 14 TRBJ1-1 NA TRBV28 TGTGCCAGCAGTTTGCAAGTACTAGACACTGAAGCTTTCTTT CASSLQVLDTEAFF
TRBD1 15 TRBJ2-3 NA TRBV7-9 TGTGCCAGCAGCCTTCAGACAGGGGCTGGGGATACGCAGTATTTT CASSLQTGAGDTQYF
NA 13 TRBJ2-2 NA TRBV9 TGTGCCAGCAGCGTAGTATCTACCGGGGAGCTGTTTTTT CASSVVSTGELFF
NA 15 TRBJ1-1 NA TRBV27 TGTGCCAGCAGGGTCGGCAGGGCAGGAAACACTGAAGCTTTCTTT CASRVGRAGNTEAFF
TRBD1 15 TRBJ1-1 NA TRBV7-8 TGTGCCAGCAGCTGGGACAGGGGGCCGGGGACTGAAGCTTTCTTT CASSWDRGPGTEAFF
NA 14 TRBJ1-5 NA TRBV6-1 TGTGCCAGCAGTGAATTGGCATTCTCTCAGCCCCAGCATTTT CASSELAFSQPQHF
NA 13 TRBJ2-7 NA TRBV4-2 TGTGCCAGCAGCCAAGATCTCATCAACGAGCAGTACTTC CASSQDLINEQYF
NA 14 TRBJ1-1 NA TRBV3-1/TRBV3-2 TGTGCCAGCAGCCAAGGCGGGCCCAACACTGAAGCTTTCTTT CASSQGGPNTEAFF
NA 15 TRBJ1-1 NA TRBV15 TGTGCCACCAGCAGAGATTGGGGGCTTACAAGTGAAGCTTTCTTT CATSRDWGLTSEAFF
TRBD2 16 TRBJ2-5 NA TRBV28 TGTGCCAGCAGTTTACATGGCGGGGGAGGGCCAGAGACCCAGTACTTC CASSLHGGGGPETQYF
NA 11 TRBJ2-7 NA TRBV3-1/TRBV3-2 TGTGCCAGCAGCGATGTCCACGAGCAGTACTTC CASSDVHEQYF
NA 15 TRBJ1-2 NA TRBV4-3 TGCGCCAGCAGCCCTACCAGGGAGAGCGTCTGGGGCTACACCTTC CASSPTRESVWGYTF
NA 13 TRBJ2-5 NA TRBV18 TGTGCCAGCTCACGGGACATCCAAGAGACCCAGTACTTC CASSRDIQETQYF
NA 17 TRBJ2-1 NA TRBV3-1/TRBV3-2 TGTGCCAGCAGCCTGGAACCCGGGGGCAAGAGGGGCTATGAGCAGTTCTTC CASSLEPGGKRGYEQFF
NA 16 TRBJ2-1 NA TRBV28 TGTGCCAGCAGTTTCCCTAAGCGGTACCCCTACAATGAGCAGTTCTTC CASSFPKRYPYNEQFF
NA 14 TRBJ2-7 NA TRBV7-9 TGTGCCAGCAGCCCCCGGGAGCAACCCTACGAGCAGTACTTC CASSPREQPYEQYF
NA 15 TRBJ1-5 NA TRBV2 TGTGCCAGCAGGCGGGACAATTATAGCAATCAGCCCCAGCATTTT CASRRDNYSNQPQHF
TRBD1 16 TRBJ1-2 NA TRBV30 TGTGCCTGGAGTGGCCCCAGGCAGGGGGCGAGCTATGGCTACACCTTC CAWSGPRQGASYGYTF
NA 11 TRBJ1-2 NA TRBV29-1 TGCAGCGTTGCAGCACACGATGGCTACACCTTC CSVAAHDGYTF
TRBD1 14 TRBJ1-2 NA TRBV3-1/TRBV3-2 TGTGCCAGCACACAAGACGGGACAGGGGGCGGCTACACCTTC CASTQDGTGGGYTF
TRBD2 16 TRBJ2-1 NA TRBV19 TGTGCCAGTAGGGACCCGGGGACTAGCGGGAGGAATGAGCAGTTCTTC CASRDPGTSGRNEQFF
TRBD2 15 TRBJ2-3 NA TRBV27 TGTGCCAGCAGTTCCGGGACTAGCGGGAGGCCGACGCAGTATTTT CASSSGTSGRPTQYF
TRBD2 16 TRBJ2-5 NA TRBV11-3 TGTGCCAGCAGCCGTTCCGGGACTAGCGGGAGGGAGACCCAGTACTTC CASSRSGTSGRETQYF
NA 13 TRBJ2-7 once TRBV7-8 TGTGCCAGCAGCACTGGACAGCAGTACGAGCAGTACTTC CASSTGQQYEQYF
TRBD1 14 TRBJ2-7 NA TRBV13 TGTGCCAGCAGCTTGGGGACAGGGGTCTACGAGCAGTACTTC CASSLGTGVYEQYF
NA 15 TRBJ1-5 NA TRBV7-3 TGTGCCAGCAGCATCTCTGGGGGGGGCGTAGAGCCCCAGCATTTT CASSISGGGVEPQHF
NA 15 TRBJ1-4 few TRBV9 TGTGCCAGCAGCGTAGCGGGTTCCGTTAATGAAAAACTGTTTTTT CASSVAGSVNEKLFF
NA 17 TRBJ1-3 NA TRBV7-8 TGTGCCAGCAGCTTCCGTAACAGGTCCCCCTCTGGAAACACCATATATTTT CASSFRNRSPSGNTIYF
NA 12 TRBJ2-2 NA TRBV2 TGTGCCACCCGTCCCCGGAGCGGGGAGCTGTTTTTT CATRPRSGELFF
TRBD2 13 TRBJ2-2 NA TRBV3-1/TRBV3-2 TGTGCCAGCAGCCAAGCTAGCGGCGGGGAGCTGTTTTTT CASSQASGGELFF
TRBD2 15 TRBJ2-3 NA TRBV6-2/TRBV6-3 TGTGCCAGCAGCCCCGGGACTAGCAGGGCAGATACGCAGTATTTT CASSPGTSRADTQYF
TRBD1 14 TRBJ1-1 NA TRBV29-1 TGCAGCGTTGATTGGGGAACAGGGGTCACTGAAGCTTTCTTT CSVDWGTGVTEAFF
NA 14 TRBJ2-5 NA TRBV5-1 TGCGCCAGCAGCTGGGGAAAGTCCCAAGAGACCCAGTACTTC CASSWGKSQETQYF
TRBD1 16 TRBJ1-2 NA TRBV29-1 TGCAGCGTTGAGAAAGGCGTAGGGGGCGTACGGAATGGCTACACCTTC CSVEKGVGGVRNGYTF
NA 15 TRBJ1-1 NA TRBV5-1 TGCGCCAGCAGCTTGGCCCCCAATTTGAACACTGAAGCTTTCTTT CASSLAPNLNTEAFF
NA 14 TRBJ2-5 NA TRBV5-6 TGTGCCAGCAGCGATGACAATGGGGAAGAGACCCAGTACTTC CASSDDNGEETQYF
NA 13 TRBJ1-2 NA TRBV12-3/TRBV12-4 TGTGCCAGCAGTTTGGGTCGGGGAAATGAGGACACCTTC CASSLGRGNEDTF
TRBD2 15 TRBJ2-5 NA TRBV28 TGTGCCAGCAGCGTAGCGGGAGGGCCAACAGAGACCCAGTACTTC CASSVAGGPTETQYF
NA 15 TRBJ2-7 NA TRBV5-1 TGCGCCAGCAGCTCTGGGGGTGGATTATCCTACGAGCAGTACTTC CASSSGGGLSYEQYF
TRBD2 15 TRBJ2-7 NA TRBV30 TGTGCCTGTAGGAGGGTGGTAGCGGGAGTGGACGAGCAGTACTTC CACRRVVAGVDEQYF
NA 16 TRBJ1-3 NA TRBV7-2 TGTGCCAGCAGCTTAGCAGGGGCTAACTCTGGAAACACCATATATTTT CASSLAGANSGNTIYF
NA 13 TRBJ1-1 NA TRBV6-2/TRBV6-3 TGTGCCAGCAGTTACGAGGTTCACACTGAAGCTTTCTTT CASSYEVHTEAFF